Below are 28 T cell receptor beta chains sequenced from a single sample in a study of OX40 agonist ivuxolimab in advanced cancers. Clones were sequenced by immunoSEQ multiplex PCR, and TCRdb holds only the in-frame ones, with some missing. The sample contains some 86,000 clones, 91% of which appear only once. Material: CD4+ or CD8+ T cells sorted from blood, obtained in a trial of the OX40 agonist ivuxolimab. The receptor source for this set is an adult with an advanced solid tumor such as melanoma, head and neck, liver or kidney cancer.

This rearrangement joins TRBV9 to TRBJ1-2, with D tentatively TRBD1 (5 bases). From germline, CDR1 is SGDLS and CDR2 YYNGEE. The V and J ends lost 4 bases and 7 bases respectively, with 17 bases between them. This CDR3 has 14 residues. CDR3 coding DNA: TGTGCCAGCAGCCCTTCAGGGCCGGGGGGTGGCTACACCTTC. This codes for CASSPSGPGGGYTF.

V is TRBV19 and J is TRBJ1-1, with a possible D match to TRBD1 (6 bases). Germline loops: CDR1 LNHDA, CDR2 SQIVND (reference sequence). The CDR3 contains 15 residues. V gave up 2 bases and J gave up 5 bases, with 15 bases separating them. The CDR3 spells CASSIMGALRTEAFF. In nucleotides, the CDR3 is TGTGCCAGTAGTATAATGGGGGCCCTGCGGACTGAAGCTTTCTTT.

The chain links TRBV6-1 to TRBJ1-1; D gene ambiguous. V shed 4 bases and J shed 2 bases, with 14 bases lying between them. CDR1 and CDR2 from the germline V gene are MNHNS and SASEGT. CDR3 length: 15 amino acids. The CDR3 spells CASSVERRINTEAFF. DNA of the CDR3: TGTGCCAGCAGTGTTGAGAGACGGATAAACACTGAAGCTTTCTTT.

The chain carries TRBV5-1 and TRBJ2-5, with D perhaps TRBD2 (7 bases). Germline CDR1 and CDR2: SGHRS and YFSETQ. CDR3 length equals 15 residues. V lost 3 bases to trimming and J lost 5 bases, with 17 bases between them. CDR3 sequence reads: CASSSGLGGGETQYF. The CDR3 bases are TGCGCCAGCAGCTCCGGACTAGGAGGGGGGGAGACCCAGTACTTC.

The DNA for the CDR3 is TGTGCCGCGACGTCTTACTATGGCTACACCTTC. Translation: CAATSYYGYTF. V is TRBV28 and J is TRBJ1-2; D not certain. The CDR3 has 11 amino acids. The V end lost 11 bases, the J end lost 3 bases, and 10 bases lay between the germline ends. Germline CDR1 MDHEN, CDR2 SYDVKM.

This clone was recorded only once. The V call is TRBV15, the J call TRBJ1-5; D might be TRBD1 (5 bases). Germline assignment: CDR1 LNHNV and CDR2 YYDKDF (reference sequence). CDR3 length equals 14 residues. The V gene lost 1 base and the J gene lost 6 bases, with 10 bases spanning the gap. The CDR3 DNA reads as TGTGCCACCAGCAGAGGGGGCGGGGGTCAGCCCCAGCATTTT. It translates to CATSRGGGGQPQHF. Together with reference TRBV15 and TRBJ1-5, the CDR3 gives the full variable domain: DAMVIQNPRYQVTQFGKPVTLSCSQTLNHNVMYWYQQKSSQAPKLLFHYYDKDFNNEADTPDNFQSRRPNTSFCFLDIRSPGLGDTAMYLCATSRGGGGQPQHFGDGTRLSIL.

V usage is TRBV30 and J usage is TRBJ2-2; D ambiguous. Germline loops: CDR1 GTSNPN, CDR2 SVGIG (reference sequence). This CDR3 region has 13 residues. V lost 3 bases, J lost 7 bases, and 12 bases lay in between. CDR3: CAWSALQVGELFF. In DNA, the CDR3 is TGTGCCTGGAGCGCACTTCAGGTCGGGGAGCTGTTTTTT.

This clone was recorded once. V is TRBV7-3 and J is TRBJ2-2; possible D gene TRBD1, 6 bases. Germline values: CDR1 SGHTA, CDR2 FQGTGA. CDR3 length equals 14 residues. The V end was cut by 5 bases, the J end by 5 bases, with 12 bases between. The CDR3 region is CASSPGTLTGELFF. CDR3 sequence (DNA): TGTGCCAGCAGCCCCGGGACATTGACCGGGGAGCTGTTTTTT.

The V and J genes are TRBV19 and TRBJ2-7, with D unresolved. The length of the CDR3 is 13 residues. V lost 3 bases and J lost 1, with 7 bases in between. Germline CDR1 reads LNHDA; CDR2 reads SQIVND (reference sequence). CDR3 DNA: TGTGCCAGTAGTATTGGCCTTTCCTACGAGCAGTACTTC. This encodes CASSIGLSYEQYF.

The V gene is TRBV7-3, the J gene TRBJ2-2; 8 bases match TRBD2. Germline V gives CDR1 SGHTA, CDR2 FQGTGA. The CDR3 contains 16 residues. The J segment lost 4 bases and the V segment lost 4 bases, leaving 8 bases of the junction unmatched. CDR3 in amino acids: CASSSRGSGITGELFF. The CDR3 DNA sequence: TGTGCCAGCAGCTCCCGTGGTAGCGGGATCACCGGGGAGCTGTTTTTT.

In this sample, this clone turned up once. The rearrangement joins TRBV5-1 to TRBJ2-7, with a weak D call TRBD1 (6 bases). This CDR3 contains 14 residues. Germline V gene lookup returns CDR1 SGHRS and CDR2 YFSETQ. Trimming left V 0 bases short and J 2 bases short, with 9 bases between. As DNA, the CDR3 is TGCGCCAGCAGCTTGGAGAGGGGGACCTACGAGCAGTACTTC. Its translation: CASSLERGTYEQYF.

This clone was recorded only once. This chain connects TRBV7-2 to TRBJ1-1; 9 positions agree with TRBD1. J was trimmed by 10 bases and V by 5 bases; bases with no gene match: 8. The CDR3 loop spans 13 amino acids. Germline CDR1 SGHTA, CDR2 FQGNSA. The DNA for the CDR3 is TGTGCCAGCAGCACCTACAGGGGGCAACGAGCTTTCTTT. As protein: CASSTYRGQRAFF.

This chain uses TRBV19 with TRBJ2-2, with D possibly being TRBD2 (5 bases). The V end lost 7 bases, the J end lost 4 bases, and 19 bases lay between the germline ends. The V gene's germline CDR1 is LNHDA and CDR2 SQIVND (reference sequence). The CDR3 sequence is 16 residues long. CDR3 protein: CASTEGWRGITGELFF. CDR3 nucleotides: TGTGCCAGTACCGAAGGGTGGAGAGGGATCACCGGGGAGCTGTTTTTT.

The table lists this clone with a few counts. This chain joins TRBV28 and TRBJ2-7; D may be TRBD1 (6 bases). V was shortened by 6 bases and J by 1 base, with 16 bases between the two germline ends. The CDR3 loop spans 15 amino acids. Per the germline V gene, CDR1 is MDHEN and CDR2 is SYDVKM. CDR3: CASRIWRTDSYEQYF. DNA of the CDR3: TGTGCCAGCAGGATTTGGCGGACAGATTCCTACGAGCAGTACTTC. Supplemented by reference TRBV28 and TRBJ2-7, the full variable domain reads DVKVTQSSRYLVKRTGEKVFLECVQDMDHENMFWYRQDPGLGLRLIYFSYDVKMKEKGDIPEGYSVSREKKERFSLILESASTNQTSMYLCASRIWRTDSYEQYFGPGTRLTVT.

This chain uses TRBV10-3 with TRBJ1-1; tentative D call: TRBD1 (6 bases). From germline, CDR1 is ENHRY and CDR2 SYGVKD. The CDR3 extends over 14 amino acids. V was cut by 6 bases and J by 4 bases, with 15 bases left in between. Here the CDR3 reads CAIRAAGAVTEAFF. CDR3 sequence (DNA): TGTGCCATCAGGGCCGCGGGGGCGGTCACTGAAGCTTTCTTT.

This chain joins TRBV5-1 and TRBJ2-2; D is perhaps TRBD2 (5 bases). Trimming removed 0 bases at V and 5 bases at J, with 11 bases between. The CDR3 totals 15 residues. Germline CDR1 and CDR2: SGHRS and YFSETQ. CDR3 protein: CASSLVVGVTGELFF. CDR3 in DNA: TGCGCCAGCAGCTTGGTCGTGGGAGTTACCGGGGAGCTGTTTTTT. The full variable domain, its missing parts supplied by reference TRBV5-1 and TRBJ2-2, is KAGVTQTPRYLIKTRGQQVTLSCSPISGHRSVSWYQQTPGQGLQFLFEYFSETQRNKGNFPGRFSGRQFSNSRSEMNVSTLELGDSALYLCASSLVVGVTGELFFGEGSRLTVL.

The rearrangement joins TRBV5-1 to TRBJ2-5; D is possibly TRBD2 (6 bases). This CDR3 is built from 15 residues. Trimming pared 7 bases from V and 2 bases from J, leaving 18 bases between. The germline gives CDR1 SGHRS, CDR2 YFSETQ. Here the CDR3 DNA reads TGCGCCAGCGGAGGAGCGGGTTTTGGGCAAGAGACCCAGTACTTC. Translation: CASGGAGFGQETQYF. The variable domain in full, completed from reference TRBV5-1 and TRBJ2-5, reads KAGVTQTPRYLIKTRGQQVTLSCSPISGHRSVSWYQQTPGQGLQFLFEYFSETQRNKGNFPGRFSGRQFSNSRSEMNVSTLELGDSALYLCASGGAGFGQETQYFGPGTRLLVL.

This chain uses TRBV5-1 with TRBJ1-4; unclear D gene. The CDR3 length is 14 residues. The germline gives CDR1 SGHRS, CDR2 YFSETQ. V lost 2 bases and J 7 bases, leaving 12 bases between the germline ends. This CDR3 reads CASSFRPWGEKLFF. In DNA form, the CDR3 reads TGCGCCAGCAGCTTCCGCCCGTGGGGTGAAAAACTGTTTTTT.

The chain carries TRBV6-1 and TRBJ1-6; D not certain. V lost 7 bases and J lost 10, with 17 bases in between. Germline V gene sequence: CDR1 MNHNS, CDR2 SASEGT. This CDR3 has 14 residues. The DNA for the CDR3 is TGTGCCAGCACCCCGCGGAGGGAGTGGTCACCCCTCCACTTT. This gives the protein CASTPRREWSPLHF.

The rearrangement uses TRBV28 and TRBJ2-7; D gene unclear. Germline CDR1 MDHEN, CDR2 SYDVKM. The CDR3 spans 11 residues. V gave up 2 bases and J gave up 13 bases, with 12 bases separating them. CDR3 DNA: TGTGCCAGCAGTTTAGGCCTGACGTTTTACTTC. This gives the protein CASSLGLTFYF.

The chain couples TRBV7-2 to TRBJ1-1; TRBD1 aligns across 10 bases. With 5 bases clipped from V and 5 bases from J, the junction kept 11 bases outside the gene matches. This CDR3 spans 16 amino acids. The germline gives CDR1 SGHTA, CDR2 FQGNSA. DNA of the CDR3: TGTGCCAGCAGCCCTGACAGGGGGCAATTTGGGACTGAAGCTTTCTTT. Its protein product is CASSPDRGQFGTEAFF. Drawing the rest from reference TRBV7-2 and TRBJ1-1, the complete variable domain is GAGVSQSPSNKVTEKGKDVELRCDPISGHTALYWYRQSLGQGLEFLIYFQGNSAPDKSGLPSDRFSAERTGGSVSTLTIQRTQQEDSAVYLCASSPDRGQFGTEAFFGQGTRLTVV.

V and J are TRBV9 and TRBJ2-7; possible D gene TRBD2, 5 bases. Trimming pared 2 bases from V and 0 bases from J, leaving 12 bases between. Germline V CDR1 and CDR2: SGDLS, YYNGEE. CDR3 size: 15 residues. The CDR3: CASSVGSAHSYEQYF. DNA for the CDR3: TGTGCCAGCAGCGTCGGTAGCGCCCACTCCTACGAGCAGTACTTC. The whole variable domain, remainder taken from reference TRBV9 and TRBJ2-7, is DSGVTQTPKHLITATGQRVTLRCSPRSGDLSVYWYQQSLDQGLQFLIQYYNGEERAKGNILERFSAQQFPDLHSELNLSSLELGDSALYFCASSVGSAHSYEQYFGPGTRLTVT.

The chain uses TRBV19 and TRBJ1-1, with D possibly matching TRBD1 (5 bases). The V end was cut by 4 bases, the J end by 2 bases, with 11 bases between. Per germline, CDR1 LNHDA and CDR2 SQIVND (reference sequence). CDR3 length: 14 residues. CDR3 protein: CASSRRQTNTEAFF. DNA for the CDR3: TGTGCCAGTAGTAGAAGACAGACTAACACTGAAGCTTTCTTT.

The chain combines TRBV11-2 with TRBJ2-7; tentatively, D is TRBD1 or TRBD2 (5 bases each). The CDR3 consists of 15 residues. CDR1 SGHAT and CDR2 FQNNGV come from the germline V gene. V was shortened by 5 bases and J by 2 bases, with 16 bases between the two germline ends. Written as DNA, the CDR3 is TGTGCCAGCAGCCCGGTGGGACGGAGAGCCTACGAGCAGTACTTC. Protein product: CASSPVGRRAYEQYF.

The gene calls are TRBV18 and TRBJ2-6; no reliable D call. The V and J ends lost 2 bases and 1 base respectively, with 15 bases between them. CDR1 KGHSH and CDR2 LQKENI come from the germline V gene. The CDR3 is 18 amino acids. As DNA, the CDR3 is TGTGCCAGCTCACCATCAGGCAATTCCAATTCTGGGGCCAACGTCCTGACTTTC. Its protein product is CASSPSGNSNSGANVLTF. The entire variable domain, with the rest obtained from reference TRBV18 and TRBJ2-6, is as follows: NAGVMQNPRHLVRRRGQEARLRCSPMKGHSHVYWYRQLPEEGLKFMVYLQKENIIDESGMPKERFSAEFPKEGPSILRIQQVVRGDSAAYFCASSPSGNSNSGANVLTFGAGSRLTVL.

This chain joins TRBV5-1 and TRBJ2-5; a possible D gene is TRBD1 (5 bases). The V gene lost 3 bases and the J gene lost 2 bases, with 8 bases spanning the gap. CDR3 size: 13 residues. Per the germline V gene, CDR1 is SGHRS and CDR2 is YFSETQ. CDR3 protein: CASSSGQQETQYF. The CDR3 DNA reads TGCGCCAGCAGCTCCGGACAACAAGAGACCCAGTACTTC.

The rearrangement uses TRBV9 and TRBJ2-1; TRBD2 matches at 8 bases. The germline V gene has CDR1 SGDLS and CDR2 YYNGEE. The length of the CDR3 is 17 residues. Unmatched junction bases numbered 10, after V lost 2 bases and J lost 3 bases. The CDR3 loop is CASSVAWGTSGYNEQFF. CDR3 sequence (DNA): TGTGCCAGCAGCGTGGCGTGGGGGACTAGTGGCTACAATGAGCAGTTCTTC.

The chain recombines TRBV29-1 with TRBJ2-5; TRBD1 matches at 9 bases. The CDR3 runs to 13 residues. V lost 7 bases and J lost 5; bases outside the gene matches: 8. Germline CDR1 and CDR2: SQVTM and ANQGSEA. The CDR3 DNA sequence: TGCAGCGCCCGGAGGGGACAGGGTGAGACCCAGTACTTC. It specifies CSARRGQGETQYF.